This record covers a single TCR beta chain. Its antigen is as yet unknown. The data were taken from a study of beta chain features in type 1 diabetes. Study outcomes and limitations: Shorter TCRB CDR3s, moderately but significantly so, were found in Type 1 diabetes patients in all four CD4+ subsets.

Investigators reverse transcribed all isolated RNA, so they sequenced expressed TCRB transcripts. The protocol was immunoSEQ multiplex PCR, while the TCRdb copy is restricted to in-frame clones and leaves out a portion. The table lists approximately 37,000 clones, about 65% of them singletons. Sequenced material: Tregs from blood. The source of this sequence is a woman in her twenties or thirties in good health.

The CDR3 loop is CASSSNGQIQETQYF. CDR3 bases: TGTGCCAGCAGCTCGAACGGACAGATACAAGAGACCCAGTACTTC. The gene calls are TRBV11-2 and TRBJ2-5; possibly TRBD1 for D (6 bases). Trimming took off 4 bases at V and 2 bases at J, with 14 bases between the two ends. The CDR3 is 15 amino acids. The germline V gene has CDR1 SGHAT and CDR2 FQNNGV.